The present TCR beta chain was sequenced within a study of cytomegalovirus exposure and HLA in healthy donors. Looking at the study overall: Assignment to the Caucasian-associated ancestry cluster applied to around four fifths of the 350 to 500 genotyped donors. Overall study findings and caveats: Likely technical artifact: a cluster of highly shared sequence variants.

This CDR3 is 13 amino acids long. Germline V gene lookup returns CDR1 GTSNPN and CDR2 SVGIG (reference sequence). V was trimmed by 7 bases and J by 2 bases, leaving 14 bases between them. 13 Jbeta primers and 60 Vbeta primers were used for the PCR. Here immunoSEQ multiplex PCR was the method, and the copy in TCRdb shows in-frame clones only, minus some. The repertoire includes about 50,000 clones, roughly four fifths of them detected once, and about 3% sits in the top ten. Comment on this clone: Its target is not known.

The sequenced sample was PBMCs. The genes are TRBV30 and TRBJ1-1; tentative D call: TRBD1 (5 bases). This sequence originates from a woman aged 40 to 49 in good health and CMV-seropositive. In DNA, the CDR3 is TGTGCCTATAGTGGGGGGGTAAACACTGAAGCTTTCTTT. It yields the protein CAYSGGVNTEAFF. Filled out from reference TRBV30 and TRBJ1-1, the complete variable domain reads SQTIHQWPATLVQPVGSPLSLECTVEGTSNPNLYWYRQAAGRGLQLLFYSVGIGQISSEVPQNLSASRPQDRQFILSSKKLLLSDSGFYLCAYSGGVNTEAFFGQGTRLTVV.